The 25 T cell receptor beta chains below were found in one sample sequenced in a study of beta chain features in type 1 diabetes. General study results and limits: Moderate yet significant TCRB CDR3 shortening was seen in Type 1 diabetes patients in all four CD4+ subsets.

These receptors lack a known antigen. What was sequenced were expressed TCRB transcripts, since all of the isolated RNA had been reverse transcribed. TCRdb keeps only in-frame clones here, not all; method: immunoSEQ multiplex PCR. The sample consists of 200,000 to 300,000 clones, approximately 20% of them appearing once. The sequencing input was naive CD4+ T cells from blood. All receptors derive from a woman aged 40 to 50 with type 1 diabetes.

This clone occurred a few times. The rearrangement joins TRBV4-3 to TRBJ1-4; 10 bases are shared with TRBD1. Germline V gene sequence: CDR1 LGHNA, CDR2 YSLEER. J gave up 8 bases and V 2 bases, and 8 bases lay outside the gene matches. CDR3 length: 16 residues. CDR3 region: CASSQMRGTGEEKLFF. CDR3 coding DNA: TGCGCCAGCAGCCAAATGCGAGGGACAGGGGAAGAAAAACTGTTTTTT.

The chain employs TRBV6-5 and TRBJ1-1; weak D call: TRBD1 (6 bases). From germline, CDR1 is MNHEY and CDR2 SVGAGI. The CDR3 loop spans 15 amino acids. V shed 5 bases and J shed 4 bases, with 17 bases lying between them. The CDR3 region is CASSPPAGAGTEAFF. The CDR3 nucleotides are TGTGCCAGCAGTCCCCCAGCGGGGGCTGGCACTGAAGCTTTCTTT.

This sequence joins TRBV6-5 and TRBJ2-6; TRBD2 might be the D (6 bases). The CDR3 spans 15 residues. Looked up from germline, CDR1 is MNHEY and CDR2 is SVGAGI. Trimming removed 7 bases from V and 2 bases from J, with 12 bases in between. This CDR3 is CASTAGGAGANVLTF. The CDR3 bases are TGTGCCAGCACCGCTGGAGGGGCTGGGGCCAACGTCCTGACTTTC.

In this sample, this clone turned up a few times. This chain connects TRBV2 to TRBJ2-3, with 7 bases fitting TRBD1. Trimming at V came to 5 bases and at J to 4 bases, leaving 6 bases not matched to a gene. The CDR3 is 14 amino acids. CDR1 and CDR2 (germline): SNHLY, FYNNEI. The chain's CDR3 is CASSRQGQADTQYF. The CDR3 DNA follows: TGTGCCAGCAGTCGACAGGGACAAGCAGATACGCAGTATTTT.

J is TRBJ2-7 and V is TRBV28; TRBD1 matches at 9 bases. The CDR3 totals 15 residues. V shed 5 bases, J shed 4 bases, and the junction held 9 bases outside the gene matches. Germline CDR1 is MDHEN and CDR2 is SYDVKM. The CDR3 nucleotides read TGTGCCAGCAGTCTGGGTGACAGGGGGAGATACGAGCAGTACTTC. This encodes CASSLGDRGRYEQYF.

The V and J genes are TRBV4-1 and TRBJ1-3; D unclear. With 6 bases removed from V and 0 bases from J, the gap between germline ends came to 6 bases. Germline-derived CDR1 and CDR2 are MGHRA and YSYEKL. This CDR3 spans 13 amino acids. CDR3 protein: CASRHNSGNTIYF. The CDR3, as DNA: TGCGCCAGCAGACACAACTCTGGAAACACCATATATTTT.

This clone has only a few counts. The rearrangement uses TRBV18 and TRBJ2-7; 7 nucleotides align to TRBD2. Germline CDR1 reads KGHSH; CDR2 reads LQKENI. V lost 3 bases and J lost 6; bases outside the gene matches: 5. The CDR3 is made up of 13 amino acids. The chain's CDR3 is CASSPGTGGEQYF. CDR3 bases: TGTGCCAGCTCACCCGGGACGGGGGGCGAGCAGTACTTC.

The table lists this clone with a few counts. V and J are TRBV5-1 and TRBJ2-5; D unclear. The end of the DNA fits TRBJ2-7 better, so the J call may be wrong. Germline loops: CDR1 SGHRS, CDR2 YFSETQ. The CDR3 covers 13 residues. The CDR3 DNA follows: TGCGCCAGCAGCTTGGGAACCTACTACGAGCAGTACTTC. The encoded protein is CASSLGTYYEQYF.

The DNA of the CDR3 is TGTGCCAGCAGCCCGGGAAGGATCCAGAACACCTTC. Protein product: CASSPGRIQNTF. The J gene is TRBJ1-2, the V gene TRBV21-1. TRBV21-1 is a pseudogene locus. This CDR3 has 12 amino acids.

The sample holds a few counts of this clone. CDR3 protein: CSVGTGGSGEKLFF. The CDR3 nucleotides are TGCAGCGTTGGGACAGGGGGCAGCGGTGAAAAACTGTTTTTT. V usage is TRBV29-1 and J usage is TRBJ1-4; TRBD1 agrees at 11 bases. Germline CDR1 and CDR2: SQVTM and ANQGSEA. The CDR3 has 14 residues. With 4 bases clipped from V and 7 bases from J, the junction kept 5 bases outside the gene matches. The full variable domain, completed using reference TRBV29-1 and TRBJ1-4, is SAVISQKPSRDICQRGTSLTIQCQVDSQVTMMFWYRQQPGQSLTLIATANQGSEATYESGFVIDKFPISRPNLTFSTLTVSNMSPEDSSIYLCSVGTGGSGEKLFFGSGTQLSVL.

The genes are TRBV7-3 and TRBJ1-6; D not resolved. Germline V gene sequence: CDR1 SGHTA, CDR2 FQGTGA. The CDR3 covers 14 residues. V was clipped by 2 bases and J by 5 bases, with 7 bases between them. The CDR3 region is CASSLWANNSPLHF. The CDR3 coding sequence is TGTGCCAGCAGCTTATGGGCTAATAATTCACCCCTCCACTTT.

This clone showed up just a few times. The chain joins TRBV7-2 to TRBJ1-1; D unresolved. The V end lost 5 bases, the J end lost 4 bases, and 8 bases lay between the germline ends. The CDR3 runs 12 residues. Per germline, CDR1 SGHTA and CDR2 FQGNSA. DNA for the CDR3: TGTGCCAGCAGCCGGGGAGGCACTGAAGCTTTCTTT. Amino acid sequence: CASSRGGTEAFF.

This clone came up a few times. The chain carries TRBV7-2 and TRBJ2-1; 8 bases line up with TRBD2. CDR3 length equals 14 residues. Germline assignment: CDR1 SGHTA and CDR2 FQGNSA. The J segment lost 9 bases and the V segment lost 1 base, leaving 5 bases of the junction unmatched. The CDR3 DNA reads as TGTGCCAGCAGCTTAGGGCACGGGGGGGTTGAGCAGTTCTTC. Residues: CASSLGHGGVEQFF.

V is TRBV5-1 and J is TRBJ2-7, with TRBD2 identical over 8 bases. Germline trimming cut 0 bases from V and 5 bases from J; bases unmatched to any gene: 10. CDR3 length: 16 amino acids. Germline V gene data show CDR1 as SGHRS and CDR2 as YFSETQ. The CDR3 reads CASSLGPGGLVDEQYF. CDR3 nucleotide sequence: TGCGCCAGCAGCTTGGGACCGGGAGGGCTTGTGGACGAGCAGTACTTC.

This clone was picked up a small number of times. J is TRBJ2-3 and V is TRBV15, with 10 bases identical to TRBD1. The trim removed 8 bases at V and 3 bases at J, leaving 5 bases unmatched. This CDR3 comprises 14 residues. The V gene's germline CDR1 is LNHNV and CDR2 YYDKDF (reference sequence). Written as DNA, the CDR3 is TGTGCCACCGCTGGGGGACAGGGGACAGATACGCAGTATTTT. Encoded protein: CATAGGQGTDTQYF. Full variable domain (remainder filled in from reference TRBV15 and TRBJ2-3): DAMVIQNPRYQVTQFGKPVTLSCSQTLNHNVMYWYQQKSSQAPKLLFHYYDKDFNNEADTPDNFQSRRPNTSFCFLDIRSPGLGDTAMYLCATAGGQGTDTQYFGPGTRLTVL.

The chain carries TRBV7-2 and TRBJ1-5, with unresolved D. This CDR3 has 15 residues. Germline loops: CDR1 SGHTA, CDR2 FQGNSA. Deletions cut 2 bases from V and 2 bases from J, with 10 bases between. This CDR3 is CASSLWEEGNQPQHF. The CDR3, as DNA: TGTGCCAGCAGCTTATGGGAGGAGGGCAATCAGCCCCAGCATTTT. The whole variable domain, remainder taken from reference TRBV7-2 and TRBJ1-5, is GAGVSQSPSNKVTEKGKDVELRCDPISGHTALYWYRQSLGQGLEFLIYFQGNSAPDKSGLPSDRFSAERTGGSVSTLTIQRTQQEDSAVYLCASSLWEEGNQPQHFGDGTRLSIL.

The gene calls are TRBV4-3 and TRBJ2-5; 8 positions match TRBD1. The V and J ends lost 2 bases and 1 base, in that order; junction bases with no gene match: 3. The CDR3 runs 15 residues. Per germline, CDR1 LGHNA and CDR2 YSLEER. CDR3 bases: TGCGCCAGCAGCCAACAACAGGGGGGCCAAGAGACCCAGTACTTC. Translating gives CASSQQQGGQETQYF.

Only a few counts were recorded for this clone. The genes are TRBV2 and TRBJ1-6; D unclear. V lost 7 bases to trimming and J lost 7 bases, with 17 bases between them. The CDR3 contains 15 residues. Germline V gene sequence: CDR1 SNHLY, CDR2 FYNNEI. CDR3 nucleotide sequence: TGTGCCAGCATTCGTGACCTACTAAGGAATTCACCCCTCCACTTT. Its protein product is CASIRDLLRNSPLHF.

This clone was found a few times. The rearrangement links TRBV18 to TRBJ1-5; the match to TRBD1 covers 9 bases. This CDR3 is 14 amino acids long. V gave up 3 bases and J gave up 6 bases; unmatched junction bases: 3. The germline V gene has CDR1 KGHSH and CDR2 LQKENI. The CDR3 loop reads CASSPGQGPQPQHF. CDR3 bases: TGTGCCAGCTCACCGGGACAGGGACCTCAGCCCCAGCATTTT.

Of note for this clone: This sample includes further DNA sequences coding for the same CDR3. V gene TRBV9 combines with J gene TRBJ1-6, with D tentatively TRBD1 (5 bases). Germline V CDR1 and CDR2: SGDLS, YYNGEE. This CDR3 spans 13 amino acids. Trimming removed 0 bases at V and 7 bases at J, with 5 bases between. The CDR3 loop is CASSVAGNSPLHF. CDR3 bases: TGTGCCAGCAGCGTAGCAGGGAATTCACCCCTCCACTTT.

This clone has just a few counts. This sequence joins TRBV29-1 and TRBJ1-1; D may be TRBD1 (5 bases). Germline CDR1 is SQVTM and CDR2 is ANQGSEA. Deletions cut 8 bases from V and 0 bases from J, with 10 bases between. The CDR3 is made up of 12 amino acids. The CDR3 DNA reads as TGCAGCTACACAGGACTGAACACTGAAGCTTTCTTT. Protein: CSYTGLNTEAFF.

This chain's CDR3 is CASKPGDTSYNSPLHF. The CDR3 nucleotides are TGCGCCTCCAAACCCGGGGACACCTCCTATAATTCACCCCTCCACTTT. The chain has TRBV5-1 and TRBJ1-6; D may be TRBD1 (6 bases). The CDR3 extends over 16 amino acids. Looked up from germline, CDR1 is SGHRS and CDR2 is YFSETQ. Trimming removed 10 bases at V and 0 bases at J, with 17 bases between.

The DNA for the CDR3 is TGTGCCAGTAGTATACTAGCGGGGCCTCTGTACGAGCAGTACTTC. Its translation is CASSILAGPLYEQYF. The chain carries TRBV19 and TRBJ2-7; 9 positions agree with TRBD2. The CDR3 spans 15 residues. Germline trimming cut 2 bases from V and 4 bases from J; bases unmatched to any gene: 6. CDR1 is LNHDA, CDR2 SQIVND, per germline (reference sequence). The variable domain in full, completed from reference TRBV19 and TRBJ2-7, reads DGGITQSPKYLFRKEGQNVTLSCEQNLNHDAMYWYRQDPGQGLRLIYYSQIVNDFQKGDIAEGYSVSREKKESFPLTVTSAQKNPTAFYLCASSILAGPLYEQYFGPGTRLTVT.

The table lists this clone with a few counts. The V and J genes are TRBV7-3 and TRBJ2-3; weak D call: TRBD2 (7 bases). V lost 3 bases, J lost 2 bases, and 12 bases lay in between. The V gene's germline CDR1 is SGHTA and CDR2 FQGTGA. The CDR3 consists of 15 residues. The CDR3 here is CASSFAGALTDTQYF. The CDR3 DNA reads TGTGCCAGCAGCTTTGCGGGGGCACTCACAGATACGCAGTATTTT.

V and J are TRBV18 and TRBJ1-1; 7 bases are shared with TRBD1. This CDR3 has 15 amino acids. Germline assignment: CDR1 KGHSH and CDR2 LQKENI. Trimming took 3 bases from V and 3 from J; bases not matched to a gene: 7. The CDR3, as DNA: TGTGCCAGCTCACCGGGCCTTGACAGGGACACTGAAGCTTTCTTT. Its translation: CASSPGLDRDTEAFF.